The 14 T cell receptor beta chains reported below all come from one sample, sequenced in a study of CD8 T cells in ankylosing spondylitis. Study-wide findings and caveats: There was a TCR beta motif, made of several highly homologous variants, that appeared characteristic of ankylosing spondylitis blood.

TCRdb passed the 5' RACE reads through MiXCR, listing each CDR3 protein once. Of approximately 500,000 distinct CDR3 sequences listed, 12% are singletons. No antigen has been identified for these receptors. Sequenced: blood, either unsorted or a sorted T cell fraction (not recorded which). These receptors were collected from a male donor with ankylosing spondylitis.

This clonotype has at least ten counts. The rearrangement joins TRBV5-1 to TRBJ2-2, with 8 bases lining up with TRBD2. Germline V gene data show CDR1 as SGHRS and CDR2 as YFSETQ. CDR3 length: 16 residues. After removal of 9 bases from V and 6 bases from J, the junction contained 16 bases not matched to a gene. Written as DNA, the CDR3 is TGCGCCACCACCTTGGGACTAGGGTCCTTGCCCGGGGAGCTGTTTTTT. Protein product: CATTLGLGSLPGELFF.

The sample holds a few counts of this clonotype. The rearrangement joins TRBV7-2 to TRBJ2-2; 7 bases map to TRBD2. The germline CDR1 and CDR2 sequences are SGHTA and FQGNSA. V was pared by 5 bases and J by 6 bases, with 3 bases of the junction left unmatched. This CDR3 is built from 13 residues. The CDR3 nucleotides are TGTGCCAGCAGCGTTACTAGCGCCGGGGAGCTGTTTTTT. Its protein product is CASSVTSAGELFF.

This clonotype was found many times. The rearrangement links TRBV7-2 to TRBJ2-3, with D possibly TRBD2 on 6 matching bases. Trimming stripped 4 bases from V and 5 bases from J, with 7 bases between. This CDR3 region has 12 residues. CDR1 and CDR2 from the germline V gene are SGHTA and FQGNSA. CDR3 bases: TGTGCCAGCAGCTGGCGGGGAGATACGCAGTATTTT. The encoded protein is CASSWRGDTQYF.

The gene calls are TRBV29-1 and TRBJ2-3; D is perhaps TRBD1 (5 bases). CDR3 length equals 12 residues. The germline V gene encodes CDR1 SQVTM and CDR2 ANQGSEA. Trimming removed 7 bases from V and 4 bases from J, with 12 bases in between. CDR3 sequence: CSAGDSADTQYF. The DNA of the CDR3 is TGCAGCGCCGGTGACAGCGCAGATACGCAGTATTTT.

The chain is built from TRBV6-5 and TRBJ2-7; tentative D call: TRBD1 (6 bases). Germline CDR1 MNHEY, CDR2 SVGAGI. The CDR3 runs 15 residues. With 2 bases removed from V and 4 bases from J, the gap between germline ends came to 15 bases. The CDR3 is CASSYDTQGGYEQYF. DNA for the CDR3: TGTGCCAGCAGTTACGATACACAGGGTGGGTACGAGCAGTACTTC.

In this sample, this clonotype turned up once. The chain couples TRBV20-1 to TRBJ2-2; D call uncertain. The V gene's germline CDR1 is DFQATT and CDR2 SNEGSKA (reference sequence). Trimming took 3 bases from V and 10 from J, leaving 12 bases between them. This CDR3 has 12 residues. The CDR3 region has the DNA TGCAGTGCTAGCCCTTATGGGGAGGAGCTGTTTTTT. Encoded protein: CSASPYGEELFF.

This clonotype was seen more than once but under ten times. The gene calls are TRBV11-2 and TRBJ2-3; D gene uncertain. V lost 1 base and J 4 bases, leaving 15 bases between the germline ends. Germline V lookup: CDR1 SGHAT, CDR2 FQNNGV. The CDR3 is made up of 16 amino acids. The CDR3 sequence is CASSLVGYSSADTQYF. CDR3 nucleotides: TGTGCCAGCAGCTTAGTGGGCTACAGCTCCGCAGATACGCAGTATTTT.

This sequence joins TRBV29-1 and TRBJ2-1; unclear D gene. V dropped 4 bases and J dropped 6 bases, with 10 bases sitting between them. This CDR3 contains 12 residues. Germline V lookup: CDR1 SQVTM, CDR2 ANQGSEA. For the CDR3, the DNA is TGCAGCGTTGTCTGGTCTCGCAATGAGCAGTTCTTC. Protein: CSVVWSRNEQFF.

CDR3 nucleotide sequence: TGTGCCAGCAGTCCAGGGACCTGGGATTCACCCCTCCACTTT. This gives the protein CASSPGTWDSPLHF. This rearrangement joins TRBV27 to TRBJ1-6; TRBD1 is a possible D gene (5 bases). Trimming took off 5 bases at V and 8 bases at J, with 13 bases between the two ends. Germline CDR1 reads MNHEY; CDR2 reads SMNVEV (reference sequence). The CDR3 contains 14 residues.

This clonotype was detected ten times or more. The CDR3 sequence is CASRAGPQETQYF. The CDR3 DNA follows: TGTGCCAGCAGGGCGGGGCCTCAAGAGACCCAGTACTTC. The chain couples TRBV5-6 to TRBJ2-5, with D tentatively TRBD2 (6 bases). This CDR3 is built from 13 residues. Between the trimmed V and J ends, which lost 5 bases and 2 bases, there was a span of 10 bases. Germline values: CDR1 SGHDT, CDR2 YYEEEE.

The chain is built from TRBV12-3 or TRBV12-4 and TRBJ2-3; 12 positions agree with TRBD2. The CDR3 consists of 15 residues. J gave up 2 bases and V 6 bases, and 3 bases lay outside the gene matches. This CDR3 reads CASRWTSGNTDTQYF. In nucleotides, the CDR3 is TGTGCCAGCAGATGGACTAGCGGGAACACAGATACGCAGTATTTT.

On this clonotype itself: Its ends do not fully match the called genes, so a read error is possible. This chain joins TRBV12-3 or TRBV12-4 and TRBJ2-5, with a tentative D call TRBD1 (6 bases). The CDR3 has 13 residues. The CDR3 DNA reads as TGTGCCAGCAGTTTAACGGGACAAGGGACCCAGTACTTC. It specifies CASSLTGQGTQYF.

This clonotype occurred a few times. V and J are TRBV3-1 and TRBJ2-7; D is possibly TRBD2 (5 bases). Germline-derived CDR1 and CDR2 are LGHDT and YNNKEL (reference sequence). The V end was cut by 2 bases, the J end by 5 bases, with 10 bases between. The CDR3 has 13 residues. The CDR3: CASSQLATDEQYF. DNA of the CDR3: TGTGCCAGCAGCCAACTAGCCACGGACGAGCAGTACTTC.

The rearrangement links TRBV12-5 to TRBJ2-3; TRBD2 matches at 10 bases. CDR3 length equals 16 residues. After removal of 9 bases from V and 0 bases from J, the junction contained 9 bases not matched to a gene. The germline V gene has CDR1 LGHNT and CDR2 FRNRAP. In DNA, the CDR3 is TGTGCTAGCGCCCAGGGGACTAGCGCTAGCACAGATACGCAGTATTTT. It is translated as CASAQGTSASTDTQYF.